The next 7 T cell receptor beta chains were all read from a single sample in a study of blood T cell repertoires in COVID-19. The data were produced by immunoSEQ multiplex PCR, yet TCRdb's version contains in-frame clones alone and is incomplete. The sample lists tens of thousands of clones, roughly four fifths seen once, with approximately 6.8% in the top ten. The specimen sequenced was peripheral blood. The receptors were gathered from a man in his fifties or sixties with active or convalescent COVID-19.

The chain joins TRBV19 to TRBJ1-6, with 8 nucleotides matching TRBD1. This CDR3 comprises 14 residues. CDR1 and CDR2 (germline): LNHDA, SQIVND (reference sequence). Germline trimming cut 2 bases from V and 10 bases from J; bases unmatched to any gene: 4. The CDR3 DNA follows: TGTGCCAGTAGTATACAGGGGGCAGAATCACCCCTCCACTTT. Amino acid sequence: CASSIQGAESPLHF.

This rearrangement joins TRBV10-3 to TRBJ1-2, with D maybe TRBD1 (6 bases). Germline V gene lookup returns CDR1 ENHRY and CDR2 SYGVKD. The CDR3 has 13 residues. V was trimmed by 7 bases and J by 8 bases, leaving 17 bases between them. In DNA form, the CDR3 reads TGTGCCATCACGGCCGACAGGCAGTGGGGCTACACCTTC. Translation gives CAITADRQWGYTF.

The rearrangement uses TRBV13 and TRBJ1-3, with D maybe TRBD1 (5 bases). Trimming removed 3 bases from V and 9 bases from J, with 12 bases in between. CDR3 size: 13 residues. CDR1 PRHDT and CDR2 FYEKMQ come from the germline V gene (reference sequence). The DNA for the CDR3 is TGTGCCAGCAGCTTCAACCTGGGGCCCACCATATATTTT. Protein sequence: CASSFNLGPTIYF.

This clone was observed once. This chain links TRBV29-1 with TRBJ1-2; D call uncertain. The CDR3 spans 12 residues. Trimming left V 7 bases short and J 2 bases short, with 11 bases between. Germline-derived CDR1 and CDR2 are SQVTM and ANQGSEA. CDR3 residues: CSADPENYGYTF. DNA of the CDR3: TGCAGCGCCGATCCGGAGAACTATGGCTACACCTTC. The variable domain in full, completed from reference TRBV29-1 and TRBJ1-2, reads SAVISQKPSRDICQRGTSLTIQCQVDSQVTMMFWYRQQPGQSLTLIATANQGSEATYESGFVIDKFPISRPNLTFSTLTVSNMSPEDSSIYLCSADPENYGYTFGSGTRLTVV.

This chain connects TRBV7-2 to TRBJ2-3, with 7 bases that match TRBD1. The junction had 9 bases not matched to a gene; V was cut back by 5 bases and J by 4 bases. The length of the CDR3 is 15 residues. Germline CDR1 reads SGHTA; CDR2 reads FQGNSA. CDR3 coding DNA: TGTGCCAGCAGCGAAAGACAGGGAAGGGCAGATACGCAGTATTTT. This gives the protein CASSERQGRADTQYF. Complete variable domain (other parts from reference TRBV7-2 and TRBJ2-3): GAGVSQSPSNKVTEKGKDVELRCDPISGHTALYWYRQSLGQGLEFLIYFQGNSAPDKSGLPSDRFSAERTGGSVSTLTIQRTQQEDSAVYLCASSERQGRADTQYFGPGTRLTVL.

V is TRBV7-9 and J is TRBJ1-2; D call uncertain. Trimming left V 2 bases short and J 2 bases short, with 6 bases between. This CDR3 has 13 amino acids. Germline-derived CDR1 and CDR2 are SEHNR and FQNEAQ (reference sequence). CDR3 in DNA: TGTGCCAGCAGCTTACCCGGGAACTATGGCTACACCTTC. Translation gives CASSLPGNYGYTF. The full variable domain, with the rest looked up from reference TRBV7-9 and TRBJ1-2, is DTGVSQNPRHKITKRGQNVTFRCDPISEHNRLYWYRQTLGQGPEFLTYFQNEAQLEKSRLLSDRFSAERPKGSFSTLEIQRTEQGDSAMYLCASSLPGNYGYTFGSGTRLTVV.

The chain recombines TRBV9 with TRBJ1-6; D is unresolved. Germline V lookup: CDR1 SGDLS, CDR2 YYNGEE. CDR3 size: 15 residues. The V end lost 4 bases, the J end lost 8 bases, and 16 bases lay between the germline ends. The CDR3 DNA reads as TGTGCCAGCAGCCCCCTGGGAAACGGGGATTCACCCCTCCACTTT. Protein product: CASSPLGNGDSPLHF.